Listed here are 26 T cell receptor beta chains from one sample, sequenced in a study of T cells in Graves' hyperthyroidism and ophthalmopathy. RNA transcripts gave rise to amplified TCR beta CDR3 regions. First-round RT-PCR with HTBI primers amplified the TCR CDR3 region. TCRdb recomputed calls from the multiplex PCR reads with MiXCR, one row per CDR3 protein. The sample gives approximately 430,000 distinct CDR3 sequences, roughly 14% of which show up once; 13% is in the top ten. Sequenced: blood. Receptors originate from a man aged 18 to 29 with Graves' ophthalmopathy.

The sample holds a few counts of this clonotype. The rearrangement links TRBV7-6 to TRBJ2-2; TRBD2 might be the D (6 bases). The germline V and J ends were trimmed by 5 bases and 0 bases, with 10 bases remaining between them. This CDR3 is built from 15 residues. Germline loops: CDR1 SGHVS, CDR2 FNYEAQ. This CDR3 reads CASSGLTPNTGELFF. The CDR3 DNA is TGTGCCAGCAGCGGACTAACGCCGAACACCGGGGAGCTGTTTTTT.

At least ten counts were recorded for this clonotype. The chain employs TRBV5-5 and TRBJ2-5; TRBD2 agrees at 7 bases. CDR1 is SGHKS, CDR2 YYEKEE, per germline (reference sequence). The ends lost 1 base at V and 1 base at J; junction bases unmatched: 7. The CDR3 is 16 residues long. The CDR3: CASSLSLGGSQETQYF. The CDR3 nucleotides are TGTGCCAGCAGCTTGAGTCTGGGGGGGTCCCAAGAGACCCAGTACTTC.

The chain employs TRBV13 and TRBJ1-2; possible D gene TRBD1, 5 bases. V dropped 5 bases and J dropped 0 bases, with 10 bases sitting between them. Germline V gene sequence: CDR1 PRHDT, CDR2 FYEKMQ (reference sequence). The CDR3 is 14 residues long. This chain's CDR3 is CASSPRTTNYGYTF. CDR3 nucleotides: TGTGCCAGCAGCCCCCGGACAACTAACTATGGCTACACCTTC.

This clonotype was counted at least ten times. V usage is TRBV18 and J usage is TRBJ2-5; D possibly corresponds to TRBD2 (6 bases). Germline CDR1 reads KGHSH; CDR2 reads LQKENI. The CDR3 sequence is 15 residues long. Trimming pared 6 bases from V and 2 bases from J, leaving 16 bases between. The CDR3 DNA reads TGTGCCAGCTCCCTGATGACCGGGAGTCAAGAGACCCAGTACTTC. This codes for CASSLMTGSQETQYF.

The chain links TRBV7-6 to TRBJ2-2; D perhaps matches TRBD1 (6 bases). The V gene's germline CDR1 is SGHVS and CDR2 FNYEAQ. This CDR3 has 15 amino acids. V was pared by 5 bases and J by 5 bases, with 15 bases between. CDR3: CASSPGTTKTGELFF. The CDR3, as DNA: TGTGCCAGCAGCCCCGGGACAACAAAAACCGGGGAGCTGTTTTTT.

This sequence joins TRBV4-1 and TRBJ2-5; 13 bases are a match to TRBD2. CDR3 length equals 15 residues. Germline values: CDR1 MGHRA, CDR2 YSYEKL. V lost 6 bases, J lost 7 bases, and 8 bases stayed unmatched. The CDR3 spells CASRALAGGPMTQYF. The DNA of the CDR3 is TGCGCCAGCAGAGCACTAGCGGGAGGGCCCATGACCCAGTACTTC.

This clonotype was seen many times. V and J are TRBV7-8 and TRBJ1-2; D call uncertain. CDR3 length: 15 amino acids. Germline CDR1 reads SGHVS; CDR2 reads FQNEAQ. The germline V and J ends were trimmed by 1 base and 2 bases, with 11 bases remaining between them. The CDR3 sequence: CASSLVEHKNYGYTF. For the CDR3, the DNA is TGTGCCAGCAGCTTAGTGGAACACAAGAACTATGGCTACACCTTC.

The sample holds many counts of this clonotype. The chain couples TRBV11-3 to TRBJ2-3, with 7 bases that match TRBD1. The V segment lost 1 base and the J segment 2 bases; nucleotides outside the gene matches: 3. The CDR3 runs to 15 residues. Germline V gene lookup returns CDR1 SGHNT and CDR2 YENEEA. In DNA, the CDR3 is TGTGCCAGCAGCTTAGGACAGGGAAACACAGATACGCAGTATTTT. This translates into CASSLGQGNTDTQYF.

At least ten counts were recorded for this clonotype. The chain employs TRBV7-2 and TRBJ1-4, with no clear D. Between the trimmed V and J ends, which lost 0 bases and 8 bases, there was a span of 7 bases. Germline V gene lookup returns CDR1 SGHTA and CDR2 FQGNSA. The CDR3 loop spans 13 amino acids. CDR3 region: CASSLATREKLFF. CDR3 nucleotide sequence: TGTGCCAGCAGCTTAGCCACAAGAGAAAAACTGTTTTTT. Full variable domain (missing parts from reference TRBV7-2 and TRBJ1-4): GAGVSQSPSNKVTEKGKDVELRCDPISGHTALYWYRQSLGQGLEFLIYFQGNSAPDKSGLPSDRFSAERTGGSVSTLTIQRTQQEDSAVYLCASSLATREKLFFGSGTQLSVL.

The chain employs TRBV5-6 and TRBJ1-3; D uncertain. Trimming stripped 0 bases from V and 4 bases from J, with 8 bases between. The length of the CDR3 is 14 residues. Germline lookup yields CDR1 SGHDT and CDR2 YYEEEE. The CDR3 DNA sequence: TGTGCCAGCAGCTTGGAAGCCTTCGGAAACACCATATATTTT. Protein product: CASSLEAFGNTIYF.

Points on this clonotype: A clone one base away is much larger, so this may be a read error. In DNA, the CDR3 is TGCAGTGCTAGCAACGGGACTAGCTCCGTGGAGCTGTTTTTT. This sequence encodes CSASNGTSSVELFF. The chain recombines TRBV20-1 with TRBJ2-2; 9 bases are a match to TRBD2. The CDR3 sequence is 14 residues long. CDR1 is DFQATT and CDR2 is SNEGSKA in the germline V gene (reference sequence). V dropped 3 bases and J dropped 10; count of bases not matched to a gene: 9.

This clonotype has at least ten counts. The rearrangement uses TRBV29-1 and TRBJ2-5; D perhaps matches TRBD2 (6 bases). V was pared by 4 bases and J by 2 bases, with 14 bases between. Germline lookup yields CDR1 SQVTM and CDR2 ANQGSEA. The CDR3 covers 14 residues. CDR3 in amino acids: CSVVSVAAQETQYF. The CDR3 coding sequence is TGCAGCGTTGTGTCGGTAGCGGCACAAGAGACCCAGTACTTC.

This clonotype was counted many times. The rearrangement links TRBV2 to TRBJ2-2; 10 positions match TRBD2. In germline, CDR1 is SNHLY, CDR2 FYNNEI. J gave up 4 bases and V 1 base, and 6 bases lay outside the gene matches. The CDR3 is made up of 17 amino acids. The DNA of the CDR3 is TGTGCCAGCAGTGAAGGAGGGCTAGCGGGAGTCACCGGGGAGCTGTTTTTT. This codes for CASSEGGLAGVTGELFF.

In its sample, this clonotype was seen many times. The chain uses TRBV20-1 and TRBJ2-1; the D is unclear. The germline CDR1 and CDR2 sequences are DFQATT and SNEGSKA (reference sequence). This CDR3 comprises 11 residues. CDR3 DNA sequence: TGCAGCGAAGTCCAAGACTGGGATGAGTTCTTC. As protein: CSEVQDWDEFF.

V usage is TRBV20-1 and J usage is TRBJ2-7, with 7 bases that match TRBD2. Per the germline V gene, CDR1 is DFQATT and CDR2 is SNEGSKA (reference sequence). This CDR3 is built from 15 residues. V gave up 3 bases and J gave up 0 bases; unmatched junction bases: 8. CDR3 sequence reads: CSASRGGGGSYEQYF. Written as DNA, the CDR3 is TGCAGTGCTAGCCGGGGTGGGGGGGGCTCCTACGAGCAGTACTTC.

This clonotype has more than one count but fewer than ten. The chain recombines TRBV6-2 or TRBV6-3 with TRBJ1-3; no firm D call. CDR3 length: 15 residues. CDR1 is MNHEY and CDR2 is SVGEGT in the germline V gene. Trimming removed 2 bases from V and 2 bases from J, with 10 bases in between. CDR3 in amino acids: CASSYGAVAGNTIYF. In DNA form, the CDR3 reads TGTGCCAGCAGTTACGGAGCGGTAGCTGGAAACACCATATATTTT.

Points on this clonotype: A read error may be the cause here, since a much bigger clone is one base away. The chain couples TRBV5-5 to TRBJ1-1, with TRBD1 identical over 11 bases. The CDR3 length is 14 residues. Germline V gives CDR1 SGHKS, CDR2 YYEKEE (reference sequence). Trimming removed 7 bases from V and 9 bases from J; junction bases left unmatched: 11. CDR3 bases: TGTGCCAGCGATCTGGACAGGGGGCGGGCTAAAGCTTTCTTT. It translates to CASDLDRGRAKAFF. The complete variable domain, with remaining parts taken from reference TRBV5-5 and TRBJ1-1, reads DAGVTQSPTHLIKTRGQQVTLRCSPISGHKSVSWYQQVLGQGPQFIFQYYEKEERGRGNFPDRFSARQFPNYSSELNVNALLLGDSALYLCASDLDRGRAKAFFGQGTRLTVV.

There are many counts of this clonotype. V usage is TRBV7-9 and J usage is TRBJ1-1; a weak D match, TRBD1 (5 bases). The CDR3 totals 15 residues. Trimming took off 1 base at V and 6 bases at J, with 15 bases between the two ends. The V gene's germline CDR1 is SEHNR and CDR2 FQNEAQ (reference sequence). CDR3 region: CASSLVGASWAEAFF. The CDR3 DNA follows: TGTGCCAGCAGCTTAGTAGGGGCCTCATGGGCTGAAGCTTTCTTT.

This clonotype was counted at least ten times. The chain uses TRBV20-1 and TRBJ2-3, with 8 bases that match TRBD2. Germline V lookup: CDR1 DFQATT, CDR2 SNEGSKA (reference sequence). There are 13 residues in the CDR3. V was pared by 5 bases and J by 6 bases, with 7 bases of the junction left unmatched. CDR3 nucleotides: TGCAGTGCTGGCTCTAGCGGGCGTGATACGCAGTATTTT. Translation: CSAGSSGRDTQYF.

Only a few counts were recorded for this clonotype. The CDR3: CASSWGAYGYTF. The DNA for the CDR3 is TGTGCCAGCAGTTGGGGGGCCTATGGCTACACCTTC. V usage is TRBV12-3 or TRBV12-4 and J usage is TRBJ1-2; TRBD1 might be the D (6 bases). Trimming took 4 bases from V and 4 from J, leaving 7 bases between them. The CDR3 length is 12 residues.

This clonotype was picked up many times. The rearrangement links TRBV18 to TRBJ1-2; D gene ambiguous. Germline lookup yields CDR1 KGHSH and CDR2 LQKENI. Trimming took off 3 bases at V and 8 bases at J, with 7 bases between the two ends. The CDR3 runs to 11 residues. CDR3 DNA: TGTGCCAGCTCACCTCAGACGGGCTACACCTTC. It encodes CASSPQTGYTF.

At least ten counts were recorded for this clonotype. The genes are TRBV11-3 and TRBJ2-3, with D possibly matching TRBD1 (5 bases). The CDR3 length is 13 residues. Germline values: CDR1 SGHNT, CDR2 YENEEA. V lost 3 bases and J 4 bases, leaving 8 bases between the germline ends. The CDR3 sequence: CASSFKGADTQYF. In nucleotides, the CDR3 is TGTGCCAGCAGCTTTAAAGGGGCAGATACGCAGTATTTT.

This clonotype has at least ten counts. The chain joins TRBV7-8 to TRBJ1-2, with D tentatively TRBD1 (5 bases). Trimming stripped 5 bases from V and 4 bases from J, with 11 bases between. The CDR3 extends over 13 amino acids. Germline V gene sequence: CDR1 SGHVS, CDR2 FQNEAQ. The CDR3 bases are TGTGCCAGCAGCCACGGCGGGGGCTATGGCTACACCTTC. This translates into CASSHGGGYGYTF.

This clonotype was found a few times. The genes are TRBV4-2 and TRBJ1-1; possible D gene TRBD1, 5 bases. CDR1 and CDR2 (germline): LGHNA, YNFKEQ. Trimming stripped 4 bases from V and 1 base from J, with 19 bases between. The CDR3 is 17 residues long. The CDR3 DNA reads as TGTGCCAGCAGCCCAGGGAGAGAGGGAGAATGGAACACTGAAGCTTTCTTT. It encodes CASSPGREGEWNTEAFF.

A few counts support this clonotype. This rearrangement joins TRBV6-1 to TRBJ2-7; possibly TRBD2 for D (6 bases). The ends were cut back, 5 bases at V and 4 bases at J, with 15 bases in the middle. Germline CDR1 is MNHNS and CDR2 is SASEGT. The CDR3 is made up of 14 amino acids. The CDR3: CASSSPTSRYEQYF. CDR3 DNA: TGTGCCAGCAGTAGCCCCACTAGCAGATACGAGCAGTACTTC.

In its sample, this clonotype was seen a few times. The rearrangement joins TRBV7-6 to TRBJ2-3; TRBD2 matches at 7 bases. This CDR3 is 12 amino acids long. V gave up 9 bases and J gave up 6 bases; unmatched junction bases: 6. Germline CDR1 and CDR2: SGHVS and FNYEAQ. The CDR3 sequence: CASAGVPDTQYF. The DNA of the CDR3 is TGTGCCAGTGCGGGAGTGCCCGATACGCAGTATTTT.